These 22 T cell receptor beta chains originate from one sample sequenced in a study of cytomegalovirus exposure and HLA in healthy donors. Vbeta (60) and Jbeta (13) primers were used in the PCR. Method: immunoSEQ multiplex PCR; TCRdb's copy keeps in-frame clones and lacks some. The table lists around 190,000 clones, with about 1% in the top ten. The sample consisted of PBMCs. The receptors stem from a woman aged 30 to 39 in good health and CMV-seropositive.

The V and J genes are TRBV4-3 and TRBJ2-7; 11 bases are shared with TRBD2. The CDR3 consists of 15 residues. V shed 2 bases, J shed 6 bases, and the junction held 6 bases outside the gene matches. Looked up from germline, CDR1 is LGHNA and CDR2 is YSLEER. CDR3 region: CASSQLAGGGGEQYF. CDR3 sequence (DNA): TGCGCCAGCAGCCAACTAGCGGGAGGAGGAGGCGAGCAGTACTTC.

The V gene is TRBV7-2, the J gene TRBJ2-5; 7 bases are shared with TRBD1. CDR3 length: 14 amino acids. The germline V gene has CDR1 SGHTA and CDR2 FQGNSA. The J segment lost 4 bases and the V segment lost 5 bases, leaving 7 bases of the junction unmatched. In DNA form, the CDR3 reads TGTGCCAGCAGCCCAGAAGGGGGCCGAGAGACCCAGTACTTC. Its translation: CASSPEGGRETQYF.

The chain uses TRBV5-1 and TRBJ1-1, with D maybe TRBD1 (5 bases). Germline CDR1 SGHRS, CDR2 YFSETQ. CDR3 length: 13 amino acids. Trimming shortened V by 2 bases and J by 3 bases, and 8 bases separated the two germline ends. The CDR3, as DNA: TGCGCCAGCAGCTTCGGGGGTCACACTGAAGCTTTCTTT. Translated, it gives CASSFGGHTEAFF.

The rearrangement uses TRBV18 and TRBJ2-2; TRBD1 matches at 7 bases. Losses at the gene ends were 5 bases for V and 10 bases for J; bases not matched to a gene: 10. CDR1 and CDR2 from the germline V gene are KGHSH and LQKENI. The CDR3 spans 14 residues. Here the CDR3 reads CASSTGTVASELFF. CDR3 DNA sequence: TGTGCCAGCTCAACCGGGACAGTGGCTTCGGAGCTGTTTTTT.

The chain joins TRBV19 to TRBJ1-2; D not resolved. Germline assignment: CDR1 LNHDA and CDR2 SQIVND (reference sequence). CDR3 length equals 13 residues. V was clipped by 3 bases and J by 4 bases, with 9 bases between them. The CDR3 DNA is TGTGCCAGTAGTATGGCAGGCAGCTATGGCTACACCTTC. Residues: CASSMAGSYGYTF.

The chain carries TRBV29-1 and TRBJ1-2; 8 bases map to TRBD1. The CDR3 is 11 residues long. V lost 7 bases to trimming and J lost 7 bases; unmatched junction nucleotides: 5. Germline V CDR1 and CDR2: SQVTM, ANQGSEA. CDR3 loop: CSGGTGAGYTF. DNA for the CDR3: TGCAGCGGGGGGACAGGCGCTGGCTACACCTTC.

The chain recombines TRBV6-1 with TRBJ2-7, with D possibly TRBD1 on 6 matching bases. The CDR3 is made up of 13 amino acids. V was shortened by 4 bases and J by 4 bases, with 11 bases between the two germline ends. Germline CDR1 reads MNHNS; CDR2 reads SASEGT. This CDR3 reads CASSAGARYEQYF. The CDR3 bases are TGTGCCAGCAGTGCAGGGGCGCGGTACGAGCAGTACTTC.

The J gene is TRBJ2-3, the V gene TRBV5-4, with TRBD1 matching over 8 bases. Trimming at V came to 5 bases and at J to 2 bases, leaving 10 bases not matched to a gene. Germline CDR1 and CDR2: SGHNT and YYREEE (reference sequence). The CDR3 contains 16 residues. Here the CDR3 DNA reads TGTGCCAGCAGTTCGGACCGGGACAGGCACACAGATACGCAGTATTTT. Its translation is CASSSDRDRHTDTQYF.

The V and J genes are TRBV7-6 and TRBJ2-2; 12 nucleotides align to TRBD2. J was trimmed by 5 bases and V by 6 bases; bases with no gene match: 13. The V gene's germline CDR1 is SGHVS and CDR2 FNYEAQ. The CDR3 is made up of 18 amino acids. The CDR3 is CASSSIGTSGRLTGELFF. The CDR3 nucleotides read TGTGCCAGCAGTTCAATCGGGACTAGCGGGCGTTTAACCGGGGAGCTGTTTTTT. Drawing the rest from reference TRBV7-6 and TRBJ2-2, the complete variable domain is GAGVSQSPRYKVTKRGQDVALRCDPISGHVSLYWYRQALGQGPEFLTYFNYEAQQDKSGLPNDRFSAERPEGSISTLTIQRTEQRDSAMYRCASSSIGTSGRLTGELFFGEGSRLTVL.

In DNA form, the CDR3 reads TGTGCCAGCAGCCGGCGGGACTACAGCTACGAGCAGTACTTC. This sequence encodes CASSRRDYSYEQYF. The gene calls are TRBV21-1 and TRBJ2-7; TRBD2, the D gene given by the table, was not confirmed from the DNA. TRBV21-1 is tagged as a pseudogene. This CDR3 comprises 14 residues.

The chain is built from TRBV5-1 and TRBJ2-3, with 13 bases aligning to TRBD2. The CDR3 is made up of 16 amino acids. Germline CDR1 SGHRS, CDR2 YFSETQ. J gave up 4 bases and V 4 bases, and 6 bases lay outside the gene matches. Here the CDR3 reads CASSPPGLAGADTQYF. In DNA, the CDR3 is TGCGCCAGCAGCCCCCCCGGACTAGCGGGAGCAGATACGCAGTATTTT.

This chain links TRBV7-9 with TRBJ1-1; D perhaps matches TRBD1 (6 bases). CDR3 length equals 12 residues. Trimming pared 4 bases from V and 8 bases from J, leaving 11 bases between. Germline CDR1 reads SEHNR; CDR2 reads FQNEAQ (reference sequence). DNA for the CDR3: TGTGCCAGCAGCTGGGACAAGAGGGAAGCTTTCTTT. This sequence encodes CASSWDKREAFF.

This rearrangement joins TRBV4-1 to TRBJ1-5, with TRBD1 identical over 8 bases. CDR1 MGHRA and CDR2 YSYEKL come from the germline V gene. Germline trimming cut 0 bases from V and 7 bases from J; bases unmatched to any gene: 5. The CDR3 has 15 amino acids. The CDR3 is CASSQDGQGGQPQHF. CDR3 bases: TGCGCCAGCAGCCAAGACGGACAGGGAGGCCAGCCCCAGCATTTT.

The chain couples TRBV5-4 to TRBJ2-3; 7 bases are shared with TRBD2. CDR1 and CDR2 (germline): SGHNT, YYREEE (reference sequence). The CDR3 length is 15 residues. Trimming took 4 bases from V and 2 from J; bases not matched to a gene: 7. CDR3 amino acids: CASSQGGRPTDTQYF. The DNA for the CDR3 is TGTGCCAGCAGCCAGGGAGGGCGGCCCACAGATACGCAGTATTTT.

The V gene is TRBV2, the J gene TRBJ2-1, with D perhaps matching TRBD2 (6 bases). Germline CDR1 and CDR2: SNHLY and FYNNEI. V was cut by 7 bases and J by 7 bases, with 20 bases left in between. The CDR3 spans 15 residues. Here the CDR3 DNA reads TGTGCCAGCAAATGGTCTCTAGCTGGGGGGAATGAGCAGTTCTTC. This sequence encodes CASKWSLAGGNEQFF.

This chain joins TRBV9 and TRBJ2-1, with TRBD2 matching 8 bases. This CDR3 contains 16 residues. The V gene end was trimmed by 0 bases and the J gene end by 2 bases; junction bases not matched to a gene: 4. In germline, CDR1 is SGDLS, CDR2 YYNGEE. The CDR3: CASSVGISGAYNEQFF. The CDR3 bases are TGTGCCAGCAGCGTAGGAATTAGCGGGGCCTACAATGAGCAGTTCTTC.

The rearrangement links TRBV2 to TRBJ2-7, with D tentatively TRBD2 (6 bases). This CDR3 has 15 residues. The V end lost 7 bases, the J end lost 1 base, and 17 bases lay between the germline ends. Germline lookup yields CDR1 SNHLY and CDR2 FYNNEI. CDR3 nucleotide sequence: TGTGCCAGCATCCCAGGCGGGACTTATTCCTACGAGCAGTACTTC. It encodes CASIPGGTYSYEQYF.

The chain combines TRBV4-3 with TRBJ1-1; the D gene is possibly TRBD1 (5 bases). Germline V gives CDR1 LGHNA, CDR2 YSLEER. The germline V and J ends were trimmed by 0 bases and 9 bases, with 20 bases remaining between them. CDR3 size: 16 residues. The chain's CDR3 is CASSQDGAGRSQKAFF. DNA for the CDR3: TGCGCCAGCAGCCAAGATGGGGCAGGGAGGTCGCAGAAAGCTTTCTTT.

The CDR3 loop is CASSLLGSRANYGYTF. Here the CDR3 DNA reads TGTGCCAGCAGCTTATTGGGCAGCCGAGCTAACTATGGCTACACCTTC. The chain recombines TRBV7-8 with TRBJ1-2; D is unresolved. The V and J ends lost 2 bases and 0 bases respectively, with 13 bases between them. In germline, CDR1 is SGHVS, CDR2 FQNEAQ. This CDR3 comprises 16 residues. Combining the CDR3 with reference TRBV7-8 and TRBJ1-2 gives the whole variable domain GAGVSQSPRYKVAKRGQDVALRCDPISGHVSLFWYQQALGQGPEFLTYFQNEAQLDKSGLPSDRFFAERPEGSVSTLKIQRTQQEDSAVYLCASSLLGSRANYGYTFGSGTRLTVV.

This chain links TRBV19 with TRBJ1-2; D is uncertain. Germline V gene data show CDR1 as LNHDA and CDR2 as SQIVND (reference sequence). Trimming cost V 8 bases and J 4 bases, with 8 bases left between them. The CDR3 loop spans 11 amino acids. The CDR3: CASQVSYGYTF. DNA of the CDR3: TGTGCCAGTCAGGTATCCTATGGCTACACCTTC.

The rearrangement joins TRBV7-2 to TRBJ2-2; no firm D call. The CDR3 is 11 residues long. V was cut by 5 bases and J by 7 bases, with 5 bases left in between. CDR1 is SGHTA and CDR2 is FQGNSA in the germline V gene. DNA for the CDR3: TGTGCCAGCAGCCCAGACGGGGAGCTGTTTTTT. Amino acids: CASSPDGELFF.

V gene TRBV4-2 combines with J gene TRBJ2-7, with TRBD2 identical over 11 bases. Germline assignment: CDR1 LGHNA and CDR2 YNFKEQ. The trim removed 2 bases at V and 3 bases at J, leaving 3 bases unmatched. CDR3 size: 15 residues. The CDR3 sequence: CASSQLAGGVYEQYF. The CDR3 DNA is TGTGCCAGCAGCCAACTAGCGGGAGGTGTCTACGAGCAGTACTTC.